The T cell receptor (beta chain) described here comes from a study of T cell changes during pregnancy in multiple sclerosis. The CDR3 consists of 12 residues. V dropped 4 bases and J dropped 3 bases, with 10 bases sitting between them. The germline gives CDR1 SQVTM, CDR2 ANQGSEA. TCRdb's table, derived via immunoSEQ multiplex PCR, lists solely in-frame clones and lacks some. The sample consists of tens of thousands of clones, roughly 92% of them appearing once. This sample comprised peripheral blood, obtained in the second trimester of pregnancy. The chain carries TRBV29-1 and TRBJ2-7; D remains ambiguous. This TCR was recovered from a female donor with multiple sclerosis, enrolled in a pregnancy study. This CDR3 is CSVVLPGYEQYF. The DNA of the CDR3 is TGCAGCGTTGTGCTCCCGGGCTACGAGCAGTACTTC.